This passage covers 11 T cell receptor beta chains from one sample sequenced in a study of T-cell memory formation after mild COVID-19. TCRdb reanalysed the 5' RACE reads using MiXCR and keeps one entry per CDR3 protein. The repertoire holds about 560,000 distinct CDR3 sequences, less than 25% seen once, with about 8.7% in the top ten. The material sequenced was PBMCs or a T cell subset sorted from them (not recorded which). The receptors were gathered from an adult woman who had mild COVID-19 (a few samples of this study predate the infection). Cell type and time point are not known.

This clonotype has just a few counts. The chain employs TRBV29-1 and TRBJ2-3; D remains ambiguous. Germline loops: CDR1 SQVTM, CDR2 ANQGSEA. Trimming took 5 bases from V and 2 from J, leaving 11 bases between them. CDR3 length equals 13 residues. DNA for the CDR3: TGCAGCGTTACTATAGGGCCCACAGATACGCAGTATTTT. Translated, it gives CSVTIGPTDTQYF.

J is TRBJ2-3 and V is TRBV12-3 or TRBV12-4; tentative D call: TRBD2 (6 bases). Between the trimmed V and J ends, which lost 2 bases and 8 bases, there was a span of 20 bases. The CDR3 runs to 16 residues. CDR3 nucleotide sequence: TGTGCCAGCAGTTTATGGGAGGTGGGCCTCTTGGGTACGCAGTATTTT. It specifies CASSLWEVGLLGTQYF.

This clonotype has just a few counts. A junction end diverges from the germline sequence, so it may reflect a read error. The V gene is TRBV12-3 or TRBV12-4, the J gene TRBJ2-1, with D possibly matching TRBD2 (6 bases). CDR3 length: 13 residues. The DNA for the CDR3 is TGTGCCAGCAGTTCGGCGGGACCCGTAGTGGGAGCCTTC. Its translation: CASSSAGPVVGAF.

The V and J genes are TRBV4-3 and TRBJ2-1, with a weak D call TRBD2 (5 bases). Per the germline V gene, CDR1 is LGHNA and CDR2 is YSLEER. Trimming shortened V by 1 base and J by 10 bases, and 11 bases separated the two germline ends. The CDR3 is 13 residues long. This CDR3 reads CASSQGSGEEQFF. In DNA, the CDR3 is TGCGCCAGCAGCCAAGGGTCCGGGGAGGAGCAGTTCTTC.

The V and J genes are TRBV12-3 or TRBV12-4 and TRBJ2-2; D ambiguous. Deletions cut 5 bases from V and 3 bases from J, with 10 bases between. The CDR3 is made up of 14 amino acids. CDR3 bases: TGTGCCAGCAGTCTGGACCGTTACACCGGGGAGCTGTTTTTT. It is translated as CASSLDRYTGELFF.

This clonotype was seen only a few times. This chain connects TRBV20-1 to TRBJ2-7, with 10 bases matching TRBD1. The CDR3 is made up of 14 amino acids. CDR1 and CDR2 from the germline V gene are DFQATT and SNEGSKA (reference sequence). V shed 4 bases, J shed 6 bases, and the junction held 9 bases outside the gene matches. The CDR3 DNA reads as TGCAGTGCTAATACTCCGGGACAGGGGAGCGAGCAGTACTTC. Its translation is CSANTPGQGSEQYF.

The chain has TRBV7-6 and TRBJ2-2; 8 nucleotides agree with TRBD2. The J segment lost 1 base and the V segment lost 1 base, leaving 5 bases of the junction unmatched. The germline CDR1 and CDR2 sequences are SGHVS and FNYEAQ. This CDR3 contains 17 residues. The DNA of the CDR3 is TGTGCCAGCAGCTTAGTTCCTAGCGGGCGGAACACCGGGGAGCTGTTTTTT. Protein sequence: CASSLVPSGRNTGELFF.

This clonotype was observed a few times. The chain employs TRBV20-1 and TRBJ2-3; D is possibly TRBD1 (5 bases). With 0 bases removed from V and 0 bases from J, the gap between germline ends came to 13 bases. This CDR3 has 16 amino acids. Germline values: CDR1 DFQATT, CDR2 SNEGSKA (reference sequence). CDR3 in amino acids: CSARDGASVSTDTQYF. CDR3 DNA sequence: TGCAGTGCTAGAGATGGGGCATCGGTGAGCACAGATACGCAGTATTTT.

The chain couples TRBV6-2 or TRBV6-3 to TRBJ2-5; D may be TRBD1 (6 bases). The germline V gene has CDR1 MNHEY and CDR2 SVGEGT. The V and J ends lost 7 bases and 3 bases respectively, with 12 bases between them. This CDR3 region has 13 residues. The chain's CDR3 is CASNPQGEETQYF. CDR3 sequence (DNA): TGTGCCAGCAATCCACAGGGAGAAGAGACCCAGTACTTC.

The gene calls are TRBV27 and TRBJ1-1, with D unresolved. The V gene's germline CDR1 is MNHEY and CDR2 SMNVEV (reference sequence). This CDR3 contains 15 residues. V was cut by 3 bases and J by 4 bases, with 15 bases left in between. The CDR3 DNA reads TGTGCCAGCAGTTTGGTGGACCGGGGAAGCACTGAAGCTTTCTTT. Translated: CASSLVDRGSTEAFF.

This clonotype appeared a few times. The chain has TRBV6-6 and TRBJ1-2, with D uncertain. The length of the CDR3 is 13 residues. Between the trimmed V and J ends, which lost 7 bases and 2 bases, there was a span of 11 bases. CDR1 is MNHNY and CDR2 is SVGAGI in the germline V gene (reference sequence). The CDR3 sequence: CASNPHGNYGYTF. CDR3 in DNA: TGTGCCAGCAACCCTCATGGAAACTATGGCTACACCTTC.